This T cell receptor (beta chain) appears in the sequencing data of a study of early T cells in non-severe SARS-CoV-2 infection. Germline V gene lookup returns CDR1 DFQATT and CDR2 SNEGSKA (reference sequence). The CDR3 is 14 amino acids. V lost 5 bases and J lost 2, with 12 bases in between. This clonotype showed up many times. TCRdb re-derived calls from the 5' RACE reads in MiXCR, one entry per CDR3 protein. Seen here are tens of thousands of distinct CDR3 sequences, around 10% observed once, and the top ten hold about 3.9%. The V and J genes are TRBV20-1 and TRBJ1-4, with D hard to call. The sequences come from whole blood, collected at baseline. The source of this sequence is an adult who was a healthcare worker with PCR-confirmed SARS-CoV-2 infection or an uninfected control (not recorded which). In DNA form, the CDR3 reads TGCAGTGCTCTCAAGCCGGGCACTAATGAAAAACTGTTTTTT. Its translation: CSALKPGTNEKLFF.